This entry lists 23 T cell receptor beta chains sequenced from one sample in a study of shared clonotypes between healthy human individuals. Libraries were prepared by immunoSEQ multiplex PCR; TCRdb keeps only in-frame clonotypes and omits some of them. The sample shows some 2.4 million clones, under 95% of them seen only once. Material: naive CD4+ T cells from PBMCs. Subset: CD45RA+ positively selected. These receptors originate from a young man in good health. Some clones in this sample may be carry-over from other donors' samples.

Only one count was recorded for this clone. The V and J genes are TRBV28 and TRBJ2-2, with 16 bases identical to TRBD2. V was pared by 2 bases and J by 6 bases, with 6 bases of the junction left unmatched. Germline CDR1 MDHEN, CDR2 SYDVKM. The CDR3 has 18 residues. In DNA form, the CDR3 reads TGTGCCAGCAGTTTAGGGACTAGCGGGAGGGCCACCCCCGGGGAGCTGTTTTTT. Its protein is CASSLGTSGRATPGELFF.

The chain recombines TRBV27 with TRBJ2-1; D is uncertain. This CDR3 has 15 residues. Germline lookup yields CDR1 MNHEY and CDR2 SMNVEV (reference sequence). Trimming left V 5 bases short and J 5 bases short, with 16 bases between. CDR3: CASSVTRVQNNEQFF. In DNA, the CDR3 is TGTGCCAGCAGTGTCACACGGGTTCAGAACAATGAGCAGTTCTTC.

V and J are TRBV6-6 and TRBJ2-5; D is possibly TRBD1 (6 bases). Germline CDR1 and CDR2: MNHNY and SVGAGI (reference sequence). The length of the CDR3 is 15 residues. The V gene lost 1 base and the J gene lost 6 bases, with 15 bases spanning the gap. The CDR3 sequence: CASSYLGAERQTQYF. In DNA form, the CDR3 reads TGTGCCAGCAGTTACTTGGGGGCCGAGCGGCAGACCCAGTACTTC.

The rearrangement uses TRBV9 and TRBJ2-3, with 12 bases fitting TRBD2. This CDR3 spans 16 amino acids. Germline assignment: CDR1 SGDLS and CDR2 YYNGEE. The V and J ends lost 3 bases and 2 bases, in that order; junction bases with no gene match: 4. CDR3 coding DNA: TGTGCCAGCAGCGCGGGACTAGCGGGTTTCACAGATACGCAGTATTTT. Its translation: CASSAGLAGFTDTQYF.

The chain links TRBV5-6 to TRBJ2-7, with 11 positions matching TRBD2. Germline V gene data show CDR1 as SGHDT and CDR2 as YYEEEE. Losses at the gene ends were 2 bases for V and 6 bases for J; bases not matched to a gene: 7. The CDR3 extends over 15 amino acids. The CDR3 spells CASSLTSGSGLEQYF. Here the CDR3 DNA reads TGTGCCAGCAGCTTAACTAGCGGGAGCGGTCTCGAGCAGTACTTC.

The V call is TRBV7-8, the J call TRBJ2-1, with D possibly matching TRBD2 (6 bases). V lost 2 bases to trimming and J lost 0 bases, with 17 bases between them. The CDR3 has 18 amino acids. Looked up from germline, CDR1 is SGHVS and CDR2 is FQNEAQ. CDR3 DNA sequence: TGTGCCAGCAGCTTACCAACAAGACGGGAGCGCTCCTACAATGAGCAGTTCTTC. It translates to CASSLPTRRERSYNEQFF.

The DNA of the CDR3 is TGTGCCAGCAGCTTTAGCCCCTCTTGGACCTACAATGAGCAGTTCTTC. It specifies CASSFSPSWTYNEQFF. V is TRBV11-2 and J is TRBJ2-1; D gene unclear. CDR1 SGHAT and CDR2 FQNNGV come from the germline V gene. V was shortened by 3 bases and J by 2 bases, with 14 bases between the two germline ends. The CDR3 has 16 residues. Filled out from reference TRBV11-2 and TRBJ2-1, the complete variable domain reads EAGVAQSPRYKIIEKRQSVAFWCNPISGHATLYWYQQILGQGPKLLIQFQNNGVVDDSQLPKDRFSAERLKGVDSTLKIQPAKLEDSAVYLCASSFSPSWTYNEQFFGPGTRLTVL.

J is TRBJ2-1 and V is TRBV5-3, with 8 bases that match TRBD1. TRBV5-3 is labeled an ORF, and its function is uncertain. V was pared by 1 base and J by 4 bases, with 10 bases of the junction left unmatched. CDR3 size: 17 residues. CDR3 loop: CARSLSPGGHTYNEQFF. In nucleotides, the CDR3 is TGTGCCAGAAGCTTGAGCCCAGGGGGCCACACGTACAATGAGCAGTTCTTC.

As for this clone: Distinct nucleotide sequences in the sample also encode this CDR3. The rearrangement links TRBV9 to TRBJ2-1, with a weak D call TRBD2 (5 bases). V gave up 2 bases and J gave up 0 bases, with 12 bases separating them. The CDR3 covers 16 residues. Germline V gene lookup returns CDR1 SGDLS and CDR2 YYNGEE. The CDR3 loop is CASSVLGLPSYNEQFF. The CDR3 DNA reads as TGTGCCAGCAGCGTCTTAGGACTCCCCTCCTACAATGAGCAGTTCTTC. The whole variable domain, remainder taken from reference TRBV9 and TRBJ2-1, is DSGVTQTPKHLITATGQRVTLRCSPRSGDLSVYWYQQSLDQGLQFLIQYYNGEERAKGNILERFSAQQFPDLHSELNLSSLELGDSALYFCASSVLGLPSYNEQFFGPGTRLTVL.

V is TRBV11-3 and J is TRBJ2-2; 8 positions agree with TRBD1. This CDR3 has 16 amino acids. J lost 3 bases, V lost 6 bases, and 9 bases had no gene match. The germline gives CDR1 SGHNT, CDR2 YENEEA. This chain's CDR3 is CASSYLSQGDTGELFF. The CDR3 DNA reads TGTGCCAGCAGTTATCTCTCACAGGGGGACACCGGGGAGCTGTTTTTT. The full variable domain, with the rest looked up from reference TRBV11-3 and TRBJ2-2, is EAGVVQSPRYKIIEKKQPVAFWCNPISGHNTLYWYLQNLGQGPELLIRYENEEAVDDSQLPKDRFSAERLKGVDSTLKIQPAELGDSAVYLCASSYLSQGDTGELFFGEGSRLTVL.

The genes are TRBV5-1 and TRBJ2-1; weak D call: TRBD2 (5 bases). Germline CDR1 is SGHRS and CDR2 is YFSETQ. The CDR3 extends over 15 amino acids. V lost 1 base to trimming and J lost 3 bases, with 11 bases between them. CDR3 protein: CASSLNGLIYNEQFF. CDR3 coding DNA: TGCGCCAGCAGCTTGAATGGACTGATCTACAATGAGCAGTTCTTC. The full variable domain, with the rest looked up from reference TRBV5-1 and TRBJ2-1, is KAGVTQTPRYLIKTRGQQVTLSCSPISGHRSVSWYQQTPGQGLQFLFEYFSETQRNKGNFPGRFSGRQFSNSRSEMNVSTLELGDSALYLCASSLNGLIYNEQFFGPGTRLTVL.

The V call is TRBV6-5, the J call TRBJ2-3, with D maybe TRBD1 (6 bases). Germline values: CDR1 MNHEY, CDR2 SVGAGI. The CDR3 runs to 15 residues. V lost 6 bases to trimming and J lost 2 bases, with 15 bases between them. This CDR3 reads CASSRTTGLTDTQYF. CDR3 bases: TGTGCCAGCAGCCGAACGACAGGCCTCACAGATACGCAGTATTTT.

This chain uses TRBV19 with TRBJ2-7; 12 positions match TRBD2. Germline assignment: CDR1 LNHDA and CDR2 SQIVND (reference sequence). The V and J ends lost 5 bases and 6 bases, in that order; junction bases with no gene match: 5. This CDR3 comprises 14 residues. CDR3 in amino acids: CASSPTSGSGEQYF. The CDR3 coding sequence is TGTGCCAGTAGTCCGACTAGCGGGAGCGGCGAGCAGTACTTC.

V is TRBV28 and J is TRBJ2-3; 8 nucleotides agree with TRBD2. Germline values: CDR1 MDHEN, CDR2 SYDVKM. CDR3 length equals 14 residues. V lost 6 bases to trimming and J lost 4 bases; unmatched junction nucleotides: 6. The CDR3: CASRVRGRSDTQYF. The CDR3 DNA follows: TGTGCCAGCAGGGTCCGCGGGAGGTCAGATACGCAGTATTTT.

The chain employs TRBV10-1 and TRBJ2-7; D is uncertain. V was trimmed by 6 bases and J by 2 bases, leaving 11 bases between them. Germline V gives CDR1 WNHNN, CDR2 SYGVQD (reference sequence). This CDR3 has 13 residues. The CDR3 bases are TGCGCCAGCAGCCAGACAACGACCTACGAGCAGTACTTC. This encodes CASSQTTTYEQYF.

V is TRBV11-2 and J is TRBJ2-1; 8 nucleotides align to TRBD2. The CDR3 totals 13 residues. Germline trimming cut 1 base from V and 15 bases from J; bases unmatched to any gene: 8. Per the germline V gene, CDR1 is SGHAT and CDR2 is FQNNGV. CDR3 in amino acids: CASSLGWREAGFF. In nucleotides, the CDR3 is TGTGCCAGCAGCTTAGGCTGGCGGGAGGCTGGGTTCTTC.

This clone has just a few counts. This CDR3 reads CASSKNYEQYF. In DNA form, the CDR3 reads TGTGCCAGCAGTAAAAACTACGAGCAGTACTTC. The V call is TRBV25-1, the J call TRBJ2-7, with D unresolved. V lost 5 bases to trimming and J lost 3 bases, with 5 bases between them. Germline lookup yields CDR1 MGHDK and CDR2 SYGVNS. CDR3 size: 11 residues.

This clone was observed a handful of times. The rearrangement joins TRBV28 to TRBJ1-2; the D gene is possibly TRBD1 (5 bases). Trimming shortened V by 7 bases and J by 8 bases, and 20 bases separated the two germline ends. Germline CDR1 and CDR2: MDHEN and SYDVKM. The CDR3 consists of 14 residues. CDR3 loop: CASIRGTRPSGYTF. CDR3 nucleotides: TGTGCCAGCATTCGGGGGACGAGGCCGTCCGGCTACACCTTC.

V is TRBV6-1 and J is TRBJ2-3, with D maybe TRBD2 (6 bases). Germline V lookup: CDR1 MNHNS, CDR2 SASEGT. Trimming left V 5 bases short and J 6 bases short, with 15 bases between. This CDR3 comprises 14 residues. CDR3: CASSYNPREDTQYF. For the CDR3, the DNA is TGTGCCAGCAGTTATAATCCCCGGGAGGATACGCAGTATTTT.

J is TRBJ2-7 and V is TRBV2; 12 bases are a match to TRBD2. The V gene's germline CDR1 is SNHLY and CDR2 FYNNEI. Trimming removed 2 bases from V and 6 bases from J; junction bases left unmatched: 2. This CDR3 spans 14 amino acids. Written as DNA, the CDR3 is TGTGCCAGCAGTGAATGGACTAGCGGGATCGAGCAGTACTTC. Amino acid sequence: CASSEWTSGIEQYF.

Of note for this clone: Other DNA sequences in this specimen translate into the identical CDR3. The rearrangement uses TRBV6-6 and TRBJ1-2; 8 bases fit TRBD1. Germline V gene lookup returns CDR1 MNHNY and CDR2 SVGAGI (reference sequence). This CDR3 comprises 13 residues. J was trimmed by 2 bases and V by 6 bases; bases with no gene match: 2. CDR3 in amino acids: CASSRQGNYGYTF. The CDR3, as DNA: TGTGCCAGCAGCCGACAGGGGAACTATGGCTACACCTTC.

The chain has TRBV11-2 and TRBJ2-7; 7 bases match TRBD2. The germline V gene encodes CDR1 SGHAT and CDR2 FQNNGV. The trim removed 5 bases at V and 0 bases at J, leaving 7 bases unmatched. This CDR3 spans 15 amino acids. The CDR3 nucleotides are TGTGCCAGCAGCATATCTAGCGGAGGCTCCTACGAGCAGTACTTC. It translates to CASSISSGGSYEQYF. The variable domain in full, with the rest retrieved from reference TRBV11-2 and TRBJ2-7, is EAGVAQSPRYKIIEKRQSVAFWCNPISGHATLYWYQQILGQGPKLLIQFQNNGVVDDSQLPKDRFSAERLKGVDSTLKIQPAKLEDSAVYLCASSISSGGSYEQYFGPGTRLTVT.

This clone was counted a single time. The V call is TRBV29-1, the J call TRBJ2-7; 7 positions match TRBD1. The germline gives CDR1 SQVTM, CDR2 ANQGSEA. The CDR3 totals 13 residues. The junction had 5 bases not matched to a gene; V was cut back by 4 bases and J by 2 bases. The CDR3 loop is CSVVDRSTYEQYF. DNA of the CDR3: TGCAGCGTTGTGGACAGGTCAACCTACGAGCAGTACTTC.